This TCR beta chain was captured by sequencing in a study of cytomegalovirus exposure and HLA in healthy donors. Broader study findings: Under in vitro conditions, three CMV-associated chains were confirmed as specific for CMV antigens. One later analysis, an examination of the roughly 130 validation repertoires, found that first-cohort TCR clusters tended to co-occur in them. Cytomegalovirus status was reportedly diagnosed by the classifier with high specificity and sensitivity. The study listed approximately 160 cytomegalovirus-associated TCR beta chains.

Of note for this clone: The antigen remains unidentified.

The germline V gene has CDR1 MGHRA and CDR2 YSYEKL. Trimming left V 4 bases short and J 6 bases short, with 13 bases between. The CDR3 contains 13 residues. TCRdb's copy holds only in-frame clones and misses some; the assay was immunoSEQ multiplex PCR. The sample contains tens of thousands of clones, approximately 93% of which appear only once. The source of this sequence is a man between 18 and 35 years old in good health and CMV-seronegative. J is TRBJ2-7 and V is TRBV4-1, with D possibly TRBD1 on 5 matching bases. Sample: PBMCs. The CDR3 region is CASSRVLGPEQYF. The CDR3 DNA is TGCGCCAGCAGCCGCGTGTTGGGGCCCGAGCAGTACTTC.